Included here is one T cell receptor (beta chain) sequence, with context. Its antigen has not been determined. Qualities for individual bases were not recorded, and no much larger clone is one base off. These data come from a study of OX40 agonist ivuxolimab in advanced cancers. In the study overall: Ivuxolimab was a fully human IgG2 agonistic monoclonal antibody targeting the costimulatory receptor OX40 (CD134). Partial responses were achieved by three dose-escalation patients, of whom one had hepatocellular carcinoma and two had cutaneous melanoma. Patients were allowed to have had prior anti-PD-1, anti-PD-L1 or anti-CTLA-4 therapy, and more than 30% of the dose-escalation patients had previously received checkpoint inhibitors. Intravenous ivuxolimab was administered to patients every 2 weeks at six dose levels: 0.01, 0.1, 0.3, 1.5, 3 and 10 mg/kg. The paper describes the monotherapy dose-escalation part (N of about 50 patients) of the phase I trial of ivuxolimab. Peripheral TCRbeta sequencing was intended to test whether TCR sequence diversity was altered and clonal T-cell expansion was caused by ivuxolimab. Of the approximately 54 dose-escalation patients, hepatocellular carcinoma was present in around 20, melanoma in around 15, renal cell carcinoma in 9 and head and neck cancer in 9. A male proportion of roughly 80% and a mean age of approximately 61 years, ranging from roughly 23 to 85, were recorded for the dose-escalation cohort.

Patients with autoimmune disease history or receiving systemic immunosuppression were excluded from the trial. Peripheral blood for TCR sequencing was collected from all dose cohorts at baseline, on cycle 4 day 1, and on cycle 7 day 1. The samples were taken from a phase I, first-in-human, multicenter, open-label dose-escalation trial of ivuxolimab. Adults with locally advanced or metastatic head and neck squamous cell, hepatocellular, melanoma or renal cell carcinoma were enrolled in the trial. Before TCR sequencing, CD4+ T cells and CD8+ T cells from peripheral blood were sorted into separate populations. On the study overall, not on this receptor specifically: In partial responders in the 0.1-3.0 mg/kg groups, normalized peripheral clonal expansion was found to be among the lowest, especially among CD8+ T cells. Low levels of normalized T-cell clonal expansion were also seen in some patients who did not respond. Which antigens the clonally expanded peripheral T cells were specific for was not determined. After ivuxolimab, more expanded clones were found on average in CD8+ T cells than in CD4+ T cells. Clonal expansion of both CD4+ and CD8+ blood T cells was observed from baseline to week 6 at doses 0.1 to 3.0 mg/kg.

Genomic DNA was extracted from sorted cells for sequencing of the TCRbeta CDR3 region. TCRbeta CDR3 regions were sequenced using the immunoSEQ Assay. TCRdb re-hosts the immuneACCESS table, in-frame sequences only. Its copies lack some clones; in the studies checked, an unresolved V gene accounts for under half of them, and the cause for the rest is not known. A total of about 71,000 clones appear in this sample, 85% to 95% of them only once. The ten most abundant clones make up roughly 14% of the sample. The CDR3 runs 18 residues from the cysteine to the phenylalanine. The DNA shown is the 54-base CDR3, in frame from base 1. According to the germline V gene (reference sequence), CDR1 reads LNHNV and CDR2 reads YYDKDF. V is cut back by 5 bases and J by 1 base, with 11 bases in the junction unmatched.

The source is an adult with an advanced solid tumor such as melanoma, head and neck, liver or kidney cancer. Here the sequenced sample was CD4+ or CD8+ T cells sorted from blood, taken in a trial of the OX40 agonist ivuxolimab. The chain links TRBV15 with TRBJ2-5, with TRBD2 matching 12 junction bases. CDR3 loop: CATSPTSGGLLSQETQYF. The sequenced DNA: TGTGCCACCAGCCCGACTAGCGGGGGCCTTCTTTCCCAAGAGACCCAGTACTTC.